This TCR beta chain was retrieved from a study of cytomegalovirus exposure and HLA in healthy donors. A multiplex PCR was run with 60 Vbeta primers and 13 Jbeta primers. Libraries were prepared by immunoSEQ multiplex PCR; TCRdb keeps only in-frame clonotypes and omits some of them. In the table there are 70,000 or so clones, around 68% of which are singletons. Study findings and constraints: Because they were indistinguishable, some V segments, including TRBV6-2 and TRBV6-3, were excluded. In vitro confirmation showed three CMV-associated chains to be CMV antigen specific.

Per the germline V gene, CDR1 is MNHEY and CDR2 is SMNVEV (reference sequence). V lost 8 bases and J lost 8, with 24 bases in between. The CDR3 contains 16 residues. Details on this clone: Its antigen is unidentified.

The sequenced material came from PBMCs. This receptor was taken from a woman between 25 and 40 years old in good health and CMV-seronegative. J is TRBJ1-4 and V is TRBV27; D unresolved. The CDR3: CASSHSEWARREKLFF. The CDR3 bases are TGTGCCAGCTCCCATTCTGAGTGGGCCAGAAGGGAAAAACTGTTTTTT.